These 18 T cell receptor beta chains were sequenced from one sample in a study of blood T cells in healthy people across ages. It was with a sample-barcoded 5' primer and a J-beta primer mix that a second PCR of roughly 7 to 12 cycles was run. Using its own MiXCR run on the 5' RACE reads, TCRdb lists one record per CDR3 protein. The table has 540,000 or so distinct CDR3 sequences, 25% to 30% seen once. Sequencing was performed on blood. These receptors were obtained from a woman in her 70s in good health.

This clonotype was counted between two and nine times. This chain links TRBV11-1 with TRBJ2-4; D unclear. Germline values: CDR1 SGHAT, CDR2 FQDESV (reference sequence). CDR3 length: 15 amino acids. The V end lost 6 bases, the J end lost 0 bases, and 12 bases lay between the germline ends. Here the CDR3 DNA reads TGTGCCAGCAGGAGGACGGCTCTAGCCAAAAACATTCAGTACTTC. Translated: CASRRTALAKNIQYF. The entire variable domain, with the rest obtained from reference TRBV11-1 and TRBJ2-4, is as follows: EAEVAQSPRYKITEKSQAVAFWCDPISGHATLYWYRQILGQGPELLVQFQDESVVDDSQLPKDRFSAERLKGVDSTLKIQPAELGDSAMYLCASRRTALAKNIQYFGAGTRLSVL.

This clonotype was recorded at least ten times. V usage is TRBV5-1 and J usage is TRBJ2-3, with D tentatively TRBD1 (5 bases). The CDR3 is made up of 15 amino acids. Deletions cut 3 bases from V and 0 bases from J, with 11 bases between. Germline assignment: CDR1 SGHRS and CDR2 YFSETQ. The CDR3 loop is CASSSLTGSTDTQYF. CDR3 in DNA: TGCGCCAGCAGCTCCTTAACAGGTAGCACAGATACGCAGTATTTT.

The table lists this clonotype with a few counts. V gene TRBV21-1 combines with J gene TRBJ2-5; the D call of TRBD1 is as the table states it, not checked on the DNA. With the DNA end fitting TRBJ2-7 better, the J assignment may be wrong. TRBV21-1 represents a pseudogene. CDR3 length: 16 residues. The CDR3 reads CASSIFRDNRFYEQYF. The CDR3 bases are TGTGCCAGCAGCATTTTCCGGGACAACCGGTTCTACGAGCAGTACTTC.

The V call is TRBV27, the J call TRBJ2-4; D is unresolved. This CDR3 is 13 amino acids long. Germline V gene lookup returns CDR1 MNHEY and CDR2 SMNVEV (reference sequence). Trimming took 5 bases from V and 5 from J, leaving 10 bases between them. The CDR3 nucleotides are TGTGCCAGCAGTAGACGCGGCGAAAACATTCAGTACTTC. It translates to CASSRRGENIQYF.

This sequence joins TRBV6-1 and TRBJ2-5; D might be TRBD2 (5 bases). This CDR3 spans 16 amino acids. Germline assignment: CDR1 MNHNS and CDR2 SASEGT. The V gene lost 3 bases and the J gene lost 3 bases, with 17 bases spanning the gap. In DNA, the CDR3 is TGTGCCAGCAGTGATAGCGTGGGTACTTTAAAAGAGACCCAGTACTTC. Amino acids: CASSDSVGTLKETQYF.

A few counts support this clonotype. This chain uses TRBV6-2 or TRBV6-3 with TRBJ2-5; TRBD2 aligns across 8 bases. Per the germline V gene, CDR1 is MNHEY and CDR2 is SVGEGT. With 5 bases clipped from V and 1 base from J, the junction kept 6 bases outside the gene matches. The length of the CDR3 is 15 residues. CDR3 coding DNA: TGTGCCAGCAGTCCTCATACTAGCGGCCAAGAGACCCAGTACTTC. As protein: CASSPHTSGQETQYF.

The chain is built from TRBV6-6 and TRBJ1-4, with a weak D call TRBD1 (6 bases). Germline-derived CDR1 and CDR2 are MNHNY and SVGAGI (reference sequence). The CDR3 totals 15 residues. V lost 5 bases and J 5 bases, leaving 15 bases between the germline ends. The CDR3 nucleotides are TGTGCCAGCAGTCCACAGGGAAGCGGGAATGAAAAACTGTTTTTT. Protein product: CASSPQGSGNEKLFF.

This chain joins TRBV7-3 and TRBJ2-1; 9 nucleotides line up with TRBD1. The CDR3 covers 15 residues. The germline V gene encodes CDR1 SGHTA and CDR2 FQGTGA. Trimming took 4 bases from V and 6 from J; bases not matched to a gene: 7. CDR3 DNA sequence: TGTGCCAGCAGCTCCCGGGACAGGGTGTCCAATGAGCAGTTCTTC. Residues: CASSSRDRVSNEQFF. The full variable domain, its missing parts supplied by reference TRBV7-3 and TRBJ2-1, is GAGVSQTPSNKVTEKGKYVELRCDPISGHTALYWYRQSLGQGPEFLIYFQGTGAADDSGLPNDRFFAVRPEGSVSTLKIQRTERGDSAVYLCASSSRDRVSNEQFFGPGTRLTVL.

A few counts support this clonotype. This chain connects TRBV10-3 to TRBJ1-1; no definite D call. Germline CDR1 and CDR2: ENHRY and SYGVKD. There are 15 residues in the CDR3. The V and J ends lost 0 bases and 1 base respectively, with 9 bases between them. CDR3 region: CAISESVVGNTEAFF. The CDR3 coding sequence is TGTGCCATCAGTGAGTCGGTTGTGGGGAACACTGAAGCTTTCTTT.

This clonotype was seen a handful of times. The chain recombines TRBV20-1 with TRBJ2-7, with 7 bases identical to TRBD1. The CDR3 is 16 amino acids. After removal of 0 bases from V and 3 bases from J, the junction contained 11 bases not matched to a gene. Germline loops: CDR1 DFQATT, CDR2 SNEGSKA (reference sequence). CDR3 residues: CSARDQRGPSYYEQYF. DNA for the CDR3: TGCAGTGCTAGAGATCAAAGGGGGCCTTCTTACTACGAGCAGTACTTC.

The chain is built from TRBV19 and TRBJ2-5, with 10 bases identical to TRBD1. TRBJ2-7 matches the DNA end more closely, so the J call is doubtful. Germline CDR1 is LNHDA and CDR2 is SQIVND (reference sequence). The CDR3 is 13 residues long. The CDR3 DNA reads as TGTGCCAGTAGCACCGACAGGGGGCACGAGCAGTACTTC. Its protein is CASSTDRGHEQYF.

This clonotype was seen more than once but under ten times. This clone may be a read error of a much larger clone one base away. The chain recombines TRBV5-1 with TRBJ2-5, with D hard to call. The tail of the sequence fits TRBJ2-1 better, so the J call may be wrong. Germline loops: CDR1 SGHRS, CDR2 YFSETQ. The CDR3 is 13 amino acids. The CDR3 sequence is CASSLSPCNEQFF. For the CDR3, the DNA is TGCGCCAGCAGCTTGTCCCCCTGCAATGAGCAGTTCTTC.

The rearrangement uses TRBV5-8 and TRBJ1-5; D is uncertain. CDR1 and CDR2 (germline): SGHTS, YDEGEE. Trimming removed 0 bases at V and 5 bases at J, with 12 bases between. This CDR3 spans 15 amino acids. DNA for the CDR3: TGTGCCAGCAGCTTGGCCACACGCCGGGATCAGCCCCAGCATTTT. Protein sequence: CASSLATRRDQPQHF.

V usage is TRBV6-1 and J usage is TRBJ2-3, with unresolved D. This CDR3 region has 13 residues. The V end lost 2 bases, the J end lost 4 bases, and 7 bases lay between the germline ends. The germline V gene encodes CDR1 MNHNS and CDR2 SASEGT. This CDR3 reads CASSERFADTQYF. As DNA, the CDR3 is TGTGCCAGCAGTGAACGGTTCGCAGATACGCAGTATTTT.

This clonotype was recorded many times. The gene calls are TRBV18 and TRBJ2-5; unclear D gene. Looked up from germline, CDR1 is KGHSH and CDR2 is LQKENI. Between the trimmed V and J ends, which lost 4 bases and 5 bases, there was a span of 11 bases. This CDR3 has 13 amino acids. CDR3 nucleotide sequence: TGTGCCAGCTCACAAAGCAATGGCGAGACCCAGTACTTC. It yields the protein CASSQSNGETQYF.

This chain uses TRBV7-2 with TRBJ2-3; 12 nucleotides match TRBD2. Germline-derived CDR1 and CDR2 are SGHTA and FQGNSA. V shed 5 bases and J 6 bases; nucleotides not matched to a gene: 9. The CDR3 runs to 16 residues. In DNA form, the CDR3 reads TGTGCCAGCAGCCTCCAGACTAGCGGGAGTGCGGATACGCAGTATTTT. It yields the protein CASSLQTSGSADTQYF.

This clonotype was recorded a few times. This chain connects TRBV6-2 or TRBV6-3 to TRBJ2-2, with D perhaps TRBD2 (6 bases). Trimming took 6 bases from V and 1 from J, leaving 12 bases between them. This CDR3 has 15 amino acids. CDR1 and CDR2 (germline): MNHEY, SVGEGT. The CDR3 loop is CASRAAGLNTGELFF. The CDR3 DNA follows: TGTGCCAGCAGAGCGGCGGGGTTGAACACCGGGGAGCTGTTTTTT.

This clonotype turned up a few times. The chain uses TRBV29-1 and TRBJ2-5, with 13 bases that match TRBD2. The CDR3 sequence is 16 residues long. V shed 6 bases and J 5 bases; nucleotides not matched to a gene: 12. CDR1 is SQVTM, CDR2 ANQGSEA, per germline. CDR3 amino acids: CSVISTSGGPGETQYF. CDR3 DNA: TGCAGCGTCATCTCGACTAGCGGGGGGCCCGGGGAGACCCAGTACTTC.